One and the same sample provided the 10 T cell receptor beta chains below, sequenced in a study of T-cell reconstitution after alpha-beta-depleted transplantation in children. Researchers prepared the TCRbeta library using unique molecular identifiers, the study reports. Via MiXCR, TCRdb re-called the PCR reads, giving one row per CDR3 protein. The table records about 540,000 distinct CDR3 sequences, around 18% of them present only once. Source: PBMCs from the stem cell graft donor, taken from the stem cell graft. The receptors derive from a human donor who donated a stem cell graft to a child with acute lymphoblastic leukemia.

This clonotype is a singleton in its sample. A read error may produce the germline difference seen at one junction end. The V and J genes are TRBV4-1 and TRBJ1-2, with 7 bases that match TRBD1. This CDR3 spans 15 amino acids. The V gene's germline CDR1 is MGHRA and CDR2 YSYEKL. The DNA of the CDR3 is TGCGCCAGCAGCCGACCGGGACAGAACAACTATGGCTGCACCTTC. Translation: CASSRPGQNNYGCTF.

The chain is built from TRBV5-1 and TRBJ2-1; D may be TRBD2 (5 bases). Trimming stripped 4 bases from V and 9 bases from J, with 17 bases between. CDR3 length: 14 amino acids. Germline CDR1 reads SGHRS; CDR2 reads YFSETQ. The chain's CDR3 is CASSPEARASEQFF. The CDR3 DNA is TGCGCCAGCAGCCCGGAGGCTAGAGCAAGTGAGCAGTTCTTC.

Only a few counts were recorded for this clonotype. The rearrangement links TRBV9 to TRBJ2-7; D remains ambiguous. This CDR3 comprises 13 residues. The V gene's germline CDR1 is SGDLS and CDR2 YYNGEE. Between the trimmed V and J ends, which lost 1 base and 5 bases, there was a span of 10 bases. The DNA for the CDR3 is TGTGCCAGCAGCGTATTCGGAGCCAACGAGCAGTACTTC. Residues: CASSVFGANEQYF.

This clonotype has just one count. The chain joins TRBV7-2 to TRBJ1-6; D uncertain. In germline, CDR1 is SGHTA, CDR2 FQGNSA. There are 16 residues in the CDR3. Deletions cut 2 bases from V and 0 bases from J, with 8 bases between. Written as DNA, the CDR3 is TGTGCCAGCAGCTTATCAGAGCGCTCCTATAATTCACCCCTCCACTTT. It translates to CASSLSERSYNSPLHF.

This clonotype appeared a few times. The J gene is TRBJ1-3, the V gene TRBV20-1; 8 bases align to TRBD1. In germline, CDR1 is DFQATT, CDR2 SNEGSKA (reference sequence). The V segment lost 6 bases and the J segment 3 bases; nucleotides outside the gene matches: 4. The CDR3 extends over 13 amino acids. The CDR3 nucleotides are TGCAGTGCAGGACAGGGAAATGGAAACACCATATATTTT. Amino acid sequence: CSAGQGNGNTIYF.

The chain uses TRBV11-3 and TRBJ1-1, with a tentative D call TRBD1 (5 bases). Germline CDR1 is SGHNT and CDR2 is YENEEA. The V gene lost 3 bases and the J gene lost 5 bases, with 10 bases spanning the gap. This CDR3 has 13 residues. The CDR3 DNA reads as TGTGCCAGCAGCTTTGAGGGGAAGACTGAAGCTTTCTTT. Translated, it gives CASSFEGKTEAFF.

This clonotype was recorded many times. V and J are TRBV27 and TRBJ1-2, with 7 positions matching TRBD1. The V gene end was trimmed by 5 bases and the J gene end by 8 bases; junction bases not matched to a gene: 11. The germline CDR1 and CDR2 sequences are MNHEY and SMNVEV (reference sequence). This CDR3 has 14 residues. The CDR3 is CASSQTGTVRGYTF. The CDR3 DNA reads TGTGCCAGCAGTCAAACAGGGACAGTTCGGGGCTACACCTTC.

This clonotype was counted ten times or more. A much larger clone sits a single nucleotide away, making a read error possible. This chain joins TRBV5-1 and TRBJ2-7; D is undetermined. This CDR3 comprises 12 residues. V was trimmed by 1 base and J by 3 bases, leaving 5 bases between them. Germline V gene data show CDR1 as SGHRS and CDR2 as YFSETQ. CDR3 bases: TGCGCCAGCAGCTTGAAAGGCTACGAGCAGTACTTC. Residues: CASSLKGYEQYF.

The genes are TRBV20-1 and TRBJ2-1, with 13 bases fitting TRBD2. J gave up 7 bases and V 7 bases, and 1 base lay outside the gene matches. This CDR3 has 12 amino acids. CDR1 is DFQATT and CDR2 is SNEGSKA in the germline V gene (reference sequence). The CDR3 reads CSGTSGGNEQFF. In DNA, the CDR3 is TGCAGTGGGACTAGCGGGGGAAATGAGCAGTTCTTC.

The rearrangement links TRBV10-3 to TRBJ2-3; tentative D call: TRBD2 (6 bases). Trimming left V 6 bases short and J 4 bases short, with 17 bases between. The CDR3 sequence is 15 residues long. Germline lookup yields CDR1 ENHRY and CDR2 SYGVKD. CDR3 sequence: CAISETSRRADTQYF. The CDR3 DNA reads as TGTGCCATCAGCGAAACTAGCCGGCGGGCAGATACGCAGTATTTT.